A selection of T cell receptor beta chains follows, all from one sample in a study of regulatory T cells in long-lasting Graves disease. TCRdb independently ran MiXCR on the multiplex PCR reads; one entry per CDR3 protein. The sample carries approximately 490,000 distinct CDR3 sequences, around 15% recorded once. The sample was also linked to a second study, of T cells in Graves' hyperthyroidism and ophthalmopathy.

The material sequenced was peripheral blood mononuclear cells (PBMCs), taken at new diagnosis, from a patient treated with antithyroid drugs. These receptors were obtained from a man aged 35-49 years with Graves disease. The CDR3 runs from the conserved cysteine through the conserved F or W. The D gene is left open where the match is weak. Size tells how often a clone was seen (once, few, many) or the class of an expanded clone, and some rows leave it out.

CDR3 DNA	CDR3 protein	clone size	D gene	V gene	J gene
TGTGCCAGCAGTTACCCATCTAGCGGGAGGGCCTCACCAGATACGCAGTATTTT	CASSYPSSGRASPDTQYF	many	TRBD2	TRBV6-2/TRBV6-3	TRBJ2-3
TGCGCCAGCTCTGGACTAGCCAAAAACATTCAGTACTTC	CASSGLAKNIQYF	few	.	TRBV5-1	TRBJ2-4
TGCGCCAGCAGCTTGTCCCGGGTCGGGGAGACCCAGTACTTC	CASSLSRVGETQYF	many	.	TRBV5-1	TRBJ2-5
TGTGCCAGCAGCTCCGGGACTGTCTCCTACGAGCAGTACTTC	CASSSGTVSYEQYF	many	.	TRBV7-2	TRBJ2-7
TGTGCCAGCAGCTTAGGGACTAGCGGGAGGTCCGTTACCAATGAGCAGTTCTTC	CASSLGTSGRSVTNEQFF	many	TRBD2	TRBV11-2	TRBJ2-1
TGCGCCAGCAGCTTATCCGCCCCGAACACCGGGGAGCTGTTTTTT	CASSLSAPNTGELFF	many	.	TRBV5-1	TRBJ2-2
TGTGCCACCAGCAGAGATAGGGACTACGAGCAGTACTTC	CATSRDRDYEQYF	.	.	TRBV15	TRBJ2-7
TGTGCCAGTAGTATTGACAAATACTACGAGCAGTACTTC	CASSIDKYYEQYF	few	.	TRBV19	TRBJ2-7
TGTGCCAGCAGATCCCCGGGACAGGGAACAGATACGCAGTATTTT	CASRSPGQGTDTQYF	many	TRBD1	TRBV27	TRBJ2-3
TGTGCCAGCAGCTTAGGGATGGGGGAGCAGTTCTTC	CASSLGMGEQFF	many	.	TRBV7-6	TRBJ2-1
TGTGCCAGCAGCCCTAGCGGGAGCGGGTACAATGAGCAGTTCTTC	CASSPSGSGYNEQFF	.	TRBD2	TRBV12-3/TRBV12-4	TRBJ2-1
TGTGCCAGCAGTGCACTGGGGGTATTATCGTTACCCCAGCATTTT	CASSALGVLSLPQHF	many	.	TRBV2	TRBJ1-5
TGTGCCAGCAGTGAAAGGACTGGGGGGCTTAATGAAAAACTGTTTTTT	CASSERTGGLNEKLFF	many	.	TRBV2	TRBJ1-4
TGCAGTGCTAGAGAAGGGACTAGCGGGAGGGTTGTTGAGCAGTTCTTC	CSAREGTSGRVVEQFF	many	TRBD2	TRBV20-1	TRBJ2-1
TGTGCCAGCAGTTTATATGTAGCGGGAGGGGAGAATGAGCAGTTCTTC	CASSLYVAGGENEQFF	many	TRBD2	TRBV28	TRBJ2-1
TGTGCCAGCAGTTCCACAGGGGTAGAAAAACTGTTTTTT	CASSSTGVEKLFF	.	TRBD1	TRBV6-1	TRBJ1-4
TGTGCCAGCAGTGCCACCTCTGGGGCCAACGTCCTGACTTTC	CASSATSGANVLTF	.	.	TRBV28	TRBJ2-6
TGTGCCACCAGCAGAGATCTTGAGACCCAGTACTTC	CATSRDLETQYF	many	.	TRBV15	TRBJ2-5
TGTGCCAGCAGTTTAGGGTCCCCAGGGATCACTGAAGCTTTCTTT	CASSLGSPGITEAFF	many	.	TRBV12-3/TRBV12-4	TRBJ1-1
TGTGCCAGCAGCGCCCGCTTATTGGGATTAGGGCAAGAGACCCAGTACTTC	CASSARLLGLGQETQYF	.	.	TRBV7-8	TRBJ2-5
TGTGCCAGCGTCAAGGAGTATACAGATACGCAGTATTTT	CASVKEYTDTQYF	.	.	TRBV6-2/TRBV6-3	TRBJ2-3
TGTGCCAGCAGTCACAACCAACTGCCATTTGGGGCCAACGTCCTGACTTTC	CASSHNQLPFGANVLTF	.	.	TRBV12-3/TRBV12-4	TRBJ2-6
TGTGCCACCAGCAGCGTCACAGATACGCAGTATTTT	CATSSVTDTQYF	many	.	TRBV15	TRBJ2-3
TGCAGTGCCAGATCATGGGGGCTCCGGAACATTCAGTACTTC	CSARSWGLRNIQYF	few	.	TRBV20-1	TRBJ2-4
TGTGCCAGCAGTTCCCTAGGAAACGCCTACGAGCAGTACTTC	CASSSLGNAYEQYF	.	.	TRBV27	TRBJ2-7
TGTGCCAGTACTCCCGCAGGAGAAAACATTCAGTACTTC	CASTPAGENIQYF	few	.	TRBV19	TRBJ2-4
TGTGCCAGCAGTTTATGGACTAGCGGGGGTCAAGAGACCCAGTACTTC	CASSLWTSGGQETQYF	.	TRBD2	TRBV27	TRBJ2-5
TGTGCCAGCAGGGGACAGACTAGCAATCAGCCCCAGCATTTT	CASRGQTSNQPQHF	many	TRBD1	TRBV28	TRBJ1-5
TGTGCCAGCAGCTTAGCCGGGCCGCGAGCTTTCTTT	CASSLAGPRAFF	.	.	TRBV7-2	TRBJ1-1
TGTGCCAGCAGTCCCTTGAGGGAGGGCCCCGGGGAGCTGTTTTTT	CASSPLREGPGELFF	.	TRBD2	TRBV28	TRBJ2-2
TGTGCCAGCAGTGATTTGGGGTCTCGTGAAAAACTGTTTTTT	CASSDLGSREKLFF	many	.	TRBV2	TRBJ1-4
TGTGCCAGCAGTGAAATGGGCAGGGTGGACACTGAAGCTTTCTTT	CASSEMGRVDTEAFF	few	.	TRBV6-1	TRBJ1-1
TGTGCCAGCAGCCAAGAAGGATTAGCGGGTGAGCAGTACTTC	CASSQEGLAGEQYF	.	TRBD2	TRBV4-2	TRBJ2-7
TGTGCCAGCAGTGAAGCTCCGGTGGGGGGAGGGACCGGGGAGCTGTTTTTT	CASSEAPVGGGTGELFF	many	TRBD2	TRBV2	TRBJ2-2
TGTGCCACCAGTGATTTGCGGGCTAGCGGATACACCGGGGAGCTGTTTTTT	CATSDLRASGYTGELFF	many	TRBD2	TRBV24-1	TRBJ2-2
TGTGCCAGCAGCCGTCTAGCGGGAGGCGGCGATGAGCAGTTCTTC	CASSRLAGGGDEQFF	many	TRBD2	TRBV12-3/TRBV12-4	TRBJ2-1
TGTGCCAGCAGACAGGAACTTCTGGGCAATGAGCAGTTCTTC	CASRQELLGNEQFF	.	.	TRBV5-6	TRBJ2-1
TGCAGTGCCCATAGCGGGAGCGCAGATACGCAGTATTTT	CSAHSGSADTQYF	many	TRBD2	TRBV20-1	TRBJ2-3
TGCAGTGCTGACAGGGGGAGGGACACTGAAGCTTTCTTT	CSADRGRDTEAFF	many	TRBD1	TRBV20-1	TRBJ1-1
TGCGCCAGCAGCTATTCAGCGGGCTCCTACAATGAGCAGTTCTTC	CASSYSAGSYNEQFF	many	.	TRBV5-1	TRBJ2-1
TGTGCCAGCAGCGTAGGGCGGGAGCCCACCGGTGAGCAGTTCTTC	CASSVGREPTGEQFF	many	TRBD2	TRBV9	TRBJ2-1
TGTGCCAGCAGCTGGGGACATTCCTACAATGAGCAGTTCTTC	CASSWGHSYNEQFF	many	.	TRBV7-2	TRBJ2-1
TGCAGTGCTGGAGACAGGGGGACGAATCAGCCCCAGCATTTT	CSAGDRGTNQPQHF	.	TRBD1	TRBV20-1	TRBJ1-5
TGTGCCACCAAATCTAAGAACGGTGAGAGCTCCTACGAGCAGTACTTC	CATKSKNGESSYEQYF	many	.	TRBV24-1	TRBJ2-7
TGTGCCAGCAGTAGCGGGACTAGCGGGAGGGCCCGGTACAATGAGCAGTTCTTC	CASSSGTSGRARYNEQFF	few	TRBD2	TRBV12-3/TRBV12-4	TRBJ2-1
TGTGCCAGCTCACCGACCCCGCAGGGCGGACAGCCCCAGCATTTT	CASSPTPQGGQPQHF	many	.	TRBV18	TRBJ1-5
TGTGCCAGCAGCTTCGCCCCCGGGGTAGCGGGAGGGCCGGGGGAGCTGTTTTTT	CASSFAPGVAGGPGELFF	.	TRBD2	TRBV5-5	TRBJ2-2
TGTGCCAGTAGGCCAATGACAGAGAGCTCCTACAATGAGCAGTTCTTC	CASRPMTESSYNEQFF	few	.	TRBV19	TRBJ2-1
TGTGCCAGCTCACCAAGGGGCGGTAAGGGGACCCAGTACTTC	CASSPRGGKGTQYF	few	.	TRBV18	TRBJ2-5
TGTGCCAGCAGCCGTCCTGCCCTTGTTCTGAATCCAGGCACCTACAATGAGCAGTTCTTC	CASSRPALVLNPGTYNEQFF	.	.	TRBV7-3	TRBJ2-1
TGCAGTGCTAGTCGCGGGGACGGTGAGCAGTTCTTC	CSASRGDGEQFF	.	.	TRBV20-1	TRBJ2-1
TGTGCCAGCAGCGTAGACAGGGTGGGACATAACACCGGGGAGCTGTTTTTT	CASSVDRVGHNTGELFF	.	.	TRBV9	TRBJ2-2
TGTGCCAGCAGTTACCGTGGGCGGGAGGGGTACAATGAGCAGTTCTTC	CASSYRGREGYNEQFF	many	TRBD2	TRBV6-5	TRBJ2-1
TGTGCCAGCAGTTACTCGATGTCTAGCGGAGACCAAGAGACCCAGTACTTC	CASSYSMSSGDQETQYF	.	TRBD2	TRBV6-5	TRBJ2-5
TGTGCCAGCAGCTACGGACAGGGAAACATTCAGTACTTC	CASSYGQGNIQYF	.	TRBD1	TRBV7-3	TRBJ2-4
TGTGCCAGCAGCTTGGAGGCTCGGGGGGGAGGTGTGAACACTGAAGCTTTCTTT	CASSLEARGGGVNTEAFF	.	.	TRBV5-5	TRBJ1-1